The 22 T cell receptor beta chains below were found in one sample sequenced in a study of OX40 agonist ivuxolimab in advanced cancers. The method was immunoSEQ multiplex PCR; TCRdb's version includes in-frame clones alone and lacks a portion of them. The sample yields more than 50,000 clones, about 85% seen once. Sample: CD4+ or CD8+ T cells sorted from blood, taken in a trial of the OX40 agonist ivuxolimab. Receptors were obtained from an adult with an advanced solid tumor such as melanoma, head and neck, liver or kidney cancer.

This sequence joins TRBV11-2 and TRBJ2-3; TRBD2 aligns across 10 bases. CDR3 length: 19 amino acids. Germline CDR1 SGHAT, CDR2 FQNNGV. The J segment lost 4 bases and the V segment lost 6 bases, leaving 19 bases of the junction unmatched. The CDR3 DNA follows: TGTGCCAGCAGGCAAAGAGGGGGACTAGCGACGAGGGGGGCAGATACGCAGTATTTT. The encoded protein is CASRQRGGLATRGADTQYF.

The genes are TRBV6-5 and TRBJ2-2; D is unclear. In germline, CDR1 is MNHEY, CDR2 SVGAGI. With 0 bases removed from V and 7 bases from J, the gap between germline ends came to 9 bases. This CDR3 is built from 14 residues. CDR3 coding DNA: TGTGCCAGCAGTTACTCTGGGGTAGGCGGGGAGCTGTTTTTT. Translation: CASSYSGVGGELFF.

The V gene is TRBV11-1, the J gene TRBJ2-2; D is uncertain. V was cut by 4 bases and J by 2 bases, with 11 bases left in between. Germline CDR1 SGHAT, CDR2 FQDESV (reference sequence). This CDR3 has 15 amino acids. CDR3 loop: CASSSLGINTGELFF. In DNA, the CDR3 is TGTGCCAGCAGCTCCTTAGGGATTAACACCGGGGAGCTGTTTTTT. The whole variable domain, filled in from reference TRBV11-1 and TRBJ2-2, reads EAEVAQSPRYKITEKSQAVAFWCDPISGHATLYWYRQILGQGPELLVQFQDESVVDDSQLPKDRFSAERLKGVDSTLKIQPAELGDSAMYLCASSSLGINTGELFFGEGSRLTVL.

Regarding this clone: Germline is not matched at one junction end, which may reflect a read error. In the same sample, other DNA sequences code for this CDR3. The CDR3 reads CASRPGQGSQPQHF. Written as DNA, the CDR3 is TGTGCCAGTAGGCCGGGACAGGGGAGTCAGCCCCAACATTTT. The chain is built from TRBV19 and TRBJ1-5; TRBD1 matches 10 bases. Per the germline V gene, CDR1 is LNHDA and CDR2 is SQIVND (reference sequence). This CDR3 contains 14 residues.

V is TRBV7-2 and J is TRBJ1-5; D unclear. Trimming removed 5 bases at V and 4 bases at J, with 15 bases between. Germline lookup yields CDR1 SGHTA and CDR2 FQGNSA. The CDR3 length is 15 residues. CDR3: CASSLKGGFNQPQHF. The DNA for the CDR3 is TGTGCCAGCAGCCTTAAAGGTGGTTTTAATCAGCCCCAGCATTTT. Full variable domain (rest looked up from reference TRBV7-2 and TRBJ1-5): GAGVSQSPSNKVTEKGKDVELRCDPISGHTALYWYRQSLGQGLEFLIYFQGNSAPDKSGLPSDRFSAERTGGSVSTLTIQRTQQEDSAVYLCASSLKGGFNQPQHFGDGTRLSIL.

CDR3 sequence (DNA): TGTGCCAGCACGGTCGACACTGAAGCTTTCTTT. Translating it yields CASTVDTEAFF. This rearrangement joins TRBV28 to TRBJ1-1; D not resolved. The V gene lost 7 bases and the J gene lost 3 bases, with 6 bases spanning the gap. The germline CDR1 and CDR2 sequences are MDHEN and SYDVKM. The CDR3 is made up of 11 amino acids.

This chain uses TRBV6-5 with TRBJ2-2; no clear D gene. Germline lookup yields CDR1 MNHEY and CDR2 SVGAGI. The CDR3 runs 12 residues. Trimming pared 7 bases from V and 0 bases from J, leaving 3 bases between. The CDR3 nucleotides read TGTGCCAGCAAGGCGAACACCGGGGAGCTGTTTTTT. It encodes CASKANTGELFF.

J is TRBJ2-7 and V is TRBV18, with TRBD2 as a possible D gene (5 bases). The CDR3 length is 14 residues. V was shortened by 4 bases and J by 2 bases, with 12 bases between the two germline ends. Germline loops: CDR1 KGHSH, CDR2 LQKENI. This CDR3 reads CASSQAGVTYEQYF. CDR3 DNA sequence: TGTGCCAGCTCACAGGCGGGTGTAACCTACGAGCAGTACTTC.

The rearrangement joins TRBV7-3 to TRBJ1-2; weak D call: TRBD1 (6 bases). V lost 5 bases to trimming and J lost 4 bases, with 11 bases between them. The CDR3 spans 13 residues. In germline, CDR1 is SGHTA, CDR2 FQGTGA. The DNA of the CDR3 is TGTGCCAGCAGCCCGGGGGCCGGCTATGGCTACACCTTC. Amino acids: CASSPGAGYGYTF.

This chain uses TRBV21-1 with TRBJ1-1. TRBV21-1 is noted as a pseudogene. This CDR3 is built from 14 residues. CDR3 sequence: CASTLDSASTEAFF. Written as DNA, the CDR3 is TGTGCCAGCACCCTAGATTCGGCTTCCACTGAAGCTTTCTTT.

V usage is TRBV11-3 and J usage is TRBJ1-3; no clear D. The CDR3 sequence is 14 residues long. CDR1 and CDR2 (germline): SGHNT, YENEEA. The V end was cut by 3 bases, the J end by 0 bases, with 6 bases between. The CDR3 DNA reads as TGTGCCAGCAGCTTCAGCAGCTCTGGAAACACCATATATTTT. It specifies CASSFSSSGNTIYF.

J is TRBJ2-7 and V is TRBV19; D tentatively fits TRBD1 or TRBD2 (5 bases each). With 6 bases removed from V and 5 bases from J, the gap between germline ends came to 17 bases. CDR1 LNHDA and CDR2 SQIVND come from the germline V gene (reference sequence). The CDR3 contains 14 residues. The CDR3 sequence: CASSPSGTAHEQYF. CDR3 DNA: TGTGCCAGTAGCCCTTCCGGGACCGCCCACGAGCAGTACTTC.

The chain employs TRBV10-3 and TRBJ2-3; D perhaps matches TRBD2 (7 bases). Between the trimmed V and J ends, which lost 6 bases and 4 bases, there was a span of 14 bases. Germline values: CDR1 ENHRY, CDR2 SYGVKD. The length of the CDR3 is 14 residues. The CDR3 region is CAISLGGGADTQYF. CDR3 coding DNA: TGTGCCATCAGCCTAGGGGGGGGCGCAGATACGCAGTATTTT.

The CDR3 DNA reads TGTGCCAGCAGCGGGGCGGGAGTTGCAGATACGCAGTATTTT. Its protein product is CASSGAGVADTQYF. This chain uses TRBV4-2 with TRBJ2-3; 7 bases fit TRBD2. CDR1 and CDR2 from the germline V gene are LGHNA and YNFKEQ. This CDR3 contains 14 residues. The J segment lost 4 bases and the V segment lost 5 bases, leaving 6 bases of the junction unmatched.

Remarks on this clone: One end of the junction is discordant with germline, which a read error may explain. The gene calls are TRBV15 and TRBJ1-5; D is possibly TRBD1 (5 bases). Germline V gene lookup returns CDR1 LNHNV and CDR2 YYDKDF (reference sequence). The CDR3 contains 15 residues. The CDR3 DNA is TGTGCCACCAGCCGAGATTCGGGGGGGAGTCAGCCCCAGCATTTT. This translates into CATSRDSGGSQPQHF.

The genes are TRBV2 and TRBJ2-3; 16 nucleotides match TRBD2. The ends lost 9 bases at V and 1 base at J; junction bases unmatched: 7. Germline V gives CDR1 SNHLY, CDR2 FYNNEI. The CDR3 totals 17 residues. CDR3 protein: CARGLAGGPGGTDTQYF. The DNA for the CDR3 is TGTGCCAGGGGACTAGCGGGAGGGCCGGGTGGCACAGATACGCAGTATTTT.

The CDR3 sequence: CASRPGQLYNEQFF. CDR3 in DNA: TGTGCCAGTAGGCCGGGACAGCTATACAATGAGCAGTTCTTC. The chain is built from TRBV19 and TRBJ2-1; 7 nucleotides agree with TRBD1. This CDR3 is built from 14 residues. Germline V gives CDR1 LNHDA, CDR2 SQIVND (reference sequence). V gave up 6 bases and J gave up 4 bases; unmatched junction bases: 6.

J is TRBJ2-3 and V is TRBV30; D is possibly TRBD1 (5 bases). Germline V gives CDR1 GTSNPN, CDR2 SVGIG (reference sequence). The V gene lost 0 bases and the J gene lost 8 bases, with 12 bases spanning the gap. The CDR3 is 13 amino acids. The CDR3 DNA sequence: TGTGCCTGGAGTGTCCAGGGTGGCGGTACGCAGTATTTT. It specifies CAWSVQGGGTQYF.

This chain joins TRBV6-5 and TRBJ2-7; the D is unclear. The length of the CDR3 is 14 residues. V was cut by 7 bases and J by 3 bases, with 16 bases left in between. CDR1 is MNHEY and CDR2 is SVGAGI in the germline V gene. CDR3 sequence reads: CASTELPGVYEQYF. The CDR3 region has the DNA TGTGCCAGCACTGAATTACCGGGCGTCTACGAGCAGTACTTC.

This rearrangement joins TRBV6-1 to TRBJ2-5, with D possibly matching TRBD1 (5 bases). V lost 6 bases and J 5 bases, leaving 16 bases between the germline ends. CDR3 size: 14 residues. Germline CDR1 reads MNHNS; CDR2 reads SASEGT. The CDR3 here is CASRGRNLVETQYF. In DNA, the CDR3 is TGTGCCAGCAGGGGGCGTAATTTAGTGGAGACCCAGTACTTC.

The chain combines TRBV5-6 with TRBJ1-3; 8 bases match TRBD1. Germline V gives CDR1 SGHDT, CDR2 YYEEEE. V was clipped by 2 bases and J by 3 bases; unmatched bases: 4. The length of the CDR3 is 15 residues. CDR3 protein: CASSLTTGVGNTIYF. CDR3 coding DNA: TGTGCCAGCAGCTTAACGACAGGGGTTGGAAACACCATATATTTT.

This chain links TRBV10-3 with TRBJ1-2; D unresolved. CDR1 and CDR2 (germline): ENHRY, SYGVKD. The CDR3 is 13 residues long. Trimming shortened V by 0 bases and J by 0 bases, and 2 bases separated the two germline ends. The CDR3 protein is CAISESTNYGYTF. For the CDR3, the DNA is TGTGCCATCAGTGAGTCAACTAACTATGGCTACACCTTC.